Listed below are T cell receptor beta chains from one sample, sequenced in a study of cytomegalovirus exposure and HLA in healthy donors. Only in-frame clones appear in the TCRdb table, and some are missing; sequencing was by immunoSEQ multiplex PCR. Of about 330,000 clones detected, about nine tenths appear once; the ten largest clones hold 0.7% to 0.85%. Sequences were obtained from PBMCs. These receptors came from a woman aged 18-35 years in good health and CMV-seronegative. Both conserved end residues are part of each CDR3. A D gene is named only where the DNA matches it firmly. Clone size is given for some rows only: seen once, a few or many times, or a class if the clone is expanded.

J gene,V gene,clone size,D gene,CDR3 DNA,CDR3 protein
TRBJ2-3,TRBV7-3,-,TRBD2,TGTGCCAGCAGCTTGAGTCCGGGAGGGCCCACAGATACGCAGTATTTT,CASSLSPGGPTDTQYF
TRBJ1-1,TRBV25-1,-,TRBD1,TGTGCCAGCAGTGAGGACAGGGCGAACACTGAAGCTTTCTTT,CASSEDRANTEAFF
TRBJ2-7,TRBV19,-,-,TGTGCCAGTAGTACCGACAGGAAAGTCTCCTACGAGCAGTACTTC,CASSTDRKVSYEQYF
TRBJ2-2,TRBV9,-,TRBD2,TGTGCCAGCAGCCCCACGGCTAGCGGGGGTCTCACCGGGGAGCTGTTTTTT,CASSPTASGGLTGELFF
TRBJ1-2,TRBV18,few,-,TGTGCCAGCTCACCGGTCCAGGGCGGTGGCTACACCTTC,CASSPVQGGGYTF
TRBJ2-1,TRBV7-2,-,-,TGTGCCAGCAGCCCCTCTTACGGCTCCTACAATGAGCAGTTCTTC,CASSPSYGSYNEQFF
TRBJ2-7,TRBV27,-,-,TGTGCCAGCAGTCCAAACCCTTGGTCCAGGACATTAGGCTACGAGCAGTACTTC,CASSPNPWSRTLGYEQYF
TRBJ2-1,TRBV19,-,-,TGTGCCAGTCGGTCGGAAGGGAGCTACAATGAGCAGTTCTTC,CASRSEGSYNEQFF
TRBJ1-4,TRBV28,once,TRBD1,TGTGCCAGCAGTTTGCCGGACAGGGCTGTTGAAAAACTGTTTTTT,CASSLPDRAVEKLFF
TRBJ1-2,TRBV4-1,-,-,TGCGCCAGCAGCCAAGAGGCGGGGGCCCTATCCTATGGCTACACCTTC,CASSQEAGALSYGYTF
TRBJ1-3,TRBV5-1,-,TRBD1,TGCGCCAGCAGCTTGGCATGGACAGGGGTGGGCTCTGGAAACACCATATATTTT,CASSLAWTGVGSGNTIYF
TRBJ2-3,TRBV13,-,TRBD2,TGTGCCAGCAGCTTACGAGCGGGACGGAAGACGTTTAGCACAGATACGCAGTATTTT,CASSLRAGRKTFSTDTQYF
TRBJ2-3,TRBV2,-,-,TGTGCCAGTAACCTAGGTGGGACAGATACGCAGTATTTT,CASNLGGTDTQYF
TRBJ2-1,TRBV29-1,once,TRBD1,TGCAGCGTAGGGACAGGGGAAGCTGCGTATTACAATGAGCAGTTCTTC,CSVGTGEAAYYNEQFF
TRBJ2-2,TRBV7-2,-,-,TGTGCCAGCAGCCCTTGGGAGTCGCTCCCCGGGGAGCTGTTTTTT,CASSPWESLPGELFF
TRBJ2-7,TRBV4-1,-,TRBD2,TGCGCCAGCAGCCATCGGGACGGTAGCGGGCCTCCCTACGAGCAGTACTTC,CASSHRDGSGPPYEQYF
TRBJ1-1,TRBV6-1,-,TRBD1,TGTGCCAGTCCCCAGGGGGCCTCGAACACTGAAGCTTTCTTT,CASPQGASNTEAFF
TRBJ2-1,TRBV5-4,-,-,TGTGCCAGCAGCTGGGGCTTTGCCTCCTACAATGAGCAGTTCTTC,CASSWGFASYNEQFF
TRBJ2-2,TRBV5-6,-,-,TGTGCCAGCAGGGACTGGGCCTACACCGGGGAGCTGTTTTTT,CASRDWAYTGELFF
TRBJ2-5,TRBV19,-,-,TGTGCCAGTGCGCGCGCTTTAAGCCGGGGTCCGGAGGAGACCCAGTACTTC,CASARALSRGPEETQYF
TRBJ2-3,TRBV5-4,-,TRBD1,TGTGCCAGCAGCTTGGTCCGGGACAGGAGCACAGATACGCAGTATTTT,CASSLVRDRSTDTQYF
TRBJ1-2,TRBV7-3,-,TRBD1,TGTGCCAGCAGCAAGACCGCACAGGGGGCGGTTGGCTATGGCTACACCTTC,CASSKTAQGAVGYGYTF
TRBJ1-1,TRBV19,-,-,TGTGCCAGTAGTACCTACAGACAAAACACTGAAGCTTTCTTT,CASSTYRQNTEAFF
TRBJ1-4,TRBV6-5,-,-,TGTGCCAGCAGGCGCCCGGGACTAGGGAATGAAAAACTGTTTTTT,CASRRPGLGNEKLFF
TRBJ1-4,TRBV5-4,-,TRBD1,TGTGCCAGCAGCTTGCTGGGGACAGGTGATGAAAAACTGTTTTTT,CASSLLGTGDEKLFF
TRBJ2-7,TRBV5-1,-,TRBD1,TGCGCCAGCAGCTCATGGACAGGCTACGAGCAGTACTTC,CASSSWTGYEQYF
TRBJ2-7,TRBV23-1,-,-,TGCGCCAGCAGTCAAGCTCCCAAAGAAAGCGGGCATGGTAATACCTACGAGCAGTACTTC,CASSQAPKESGHGNTYEQYF
TRBJ2-1,TRBV2,-,TRBD1,TGTGCCAGCAAGAGGGACAGGGGGCCGGATGAGCAGTTCTTC,CASKRDRGPDEQFF
TRBJ1-5,TRBV7-8,-,-,TGTGCCAGCAGAGCGAGGGGGATTGGCAATCAGCCCCAGCATTTT,CASRARGIGNQPQHF
TRBJ1-2,TRBV28,-,TRBD1,TGTGCCAGCAGCCTAACACAGGGGCCCGGGGGCTACACCTTC,CASSLTQGPGGYTF
TRBJ2-7,TRBV6-1,few,TRBD2,TGTGCCAGCAGTGAAGCGCCGAGCGGGAGTTTCCGGAACGAGCAGTACTTC,CASSEAPSGSFRNEQYF
TRBJ1-4,TRBV29-1,-,-,TGCAGCGTGTTAGACAGTGGAGAAAAACTGTTTTTT,CSVLDSGEKLFF
TRBJ2-1,TRBV9,-,TRBD2,TGTGCCAGCAGCGTAGCCAAAACAGCGGGAGGGTCATACAATGAGCAGTTCTTC,CASSVAKTAGGSYNEQFF
TRBJ2-5,TRBV6-8,-,-,TGTGCCAGCAGTTACTCTAGCGGACCCCTAGGAGGGACCCAGTACTTC,CASSYSSGPLGGTQYF
TRBJ2-7,TRBV7-9,-,-,TGTGCCAGCAGCTTAGGGGGCGCGCAGGCCAGTTACGAGCAGTACTTC,CASSLGGAQASYEQYF
TRBJ1-2,TRBV14,-,TRBD1,TGTGCCAGCAGCCAAGGATCAGGGGGCAGTTTGTACTATGGCTACACCTTC,CASSQGSGGSLYYGYTF
TRBJ2-1,TRBV4-3,-,-,TGCGCCAGCAGCCAAGAACCCACCGGTGAGCAGTTCTTC,CASSQEPTGEQFF
TRBJ1-2,TRBV28,-,TRBD1,TGTGCCAGCAGTTCTGACCTCGGACAGGCGCCCAGGGGCTACACCTTC,CASSSDLGQAPRGYTF
TRBJ2-1,TRBV2,-,TRBD2,TGTGCCAGCAGGAGGTCTAGCGGAAACAATGAGCAGTTCTTC,CASRRSSGNNEQFF
TRBJ2-1,TRBV7-8,-,TRBD2,TGTGCCAGCAGCTTAGGCAGACTAGCGGCGAATGAGCAGTTCTTC,CASSLGRLAANEQFF
TRBJ1-5,TRBV10-3,-,-,TGTGCCACCCACGAAGGACAGCCTAATCAGCCCCAGCATTTT,CATHEGQPNQPQHF
TRBJ1-2,TRBV27,few,-,TGTGCCAGCAGTTTGGGGAGAAACTATGGCTACACCTTC,CASSLGRNYGYTF
TRBJ2-2,TRBV19,few,-,TGTGCCAGTAGTATAGGTGGCCTCGGGGCCGGGGAGCTGTTTTTT,CASSIGGLGAGELFF
TRBJ2-1,TRBV29-1,-,TRBD2,TGCAGCGTGGGAGACTGGACTAGCGGGAAAGGTGGCTATGAGCAGTTCTTC,CSVGDWTSGKGGYEQFF
TRBJ2-7,TRBV5-4,-,-,TGTGCCAGCAGCTTGGCCGGGCAGGGGATCTCCTACGAGCAGTACTTC,CASSLAGQGISYEQYF
TRBJ2-2,TRBV29-1,-,TRBD2,TGCAGCGTTGAAGGTATAGGACTAGCGGGAGGACTATACACCGGGGAGCTGTTTTTT,CSVEGIGLAGGLYTGELFF
TRBJ2-7,TRBV5-4,-,TRBD2,TGTGCCAGCAGCACCGGACTAGCGGATTCCTACGAGCAGTACTTC,CASSTGLADSYEQYF